This TCR beta chain was recovered during a study of T cell changes during pregnancy in multiple sclerosis. This CDR3 spans 12 amino acids. From germline, CDR1 is LNHDA and CDR2 SQIVND (reference sequence). Worth noting for this clone: One end of the junction fails to match germline, which may point to a read error.

Repertoires were generated with immunoSEQ multiplex PCR, while TCRdb's copy carries only in-frame clones and drops some. The sample lists 60,000 to 75,000 clones; about 93% were seen once. J is TRBJ2-2 and V is TRBV19; D may be TRBD2 (5 bases). The input for sequencing was CD8+ T cells from peripheral blood mononuclear cells, taken in the second trimester of pregnancy. The sequence was collected from a female donor with multiple sclerosis, enrolled in a pregnancy study. The CDR3 DNA sequence: TGTGCCAGTAGTTATGGAGGCGCGGGTTCCACTTTT. Residues: CASSYGGAGSTF.